Below are 14 T cell receptor beta chains sequenced from a single sample in a study of shared clonotypes between healthy human individuals. Assay used: immunoSEQ multiplex PCR; TCRdb lists only in-frame clones, some missing. Of a few million clones in the sample, around nine tenths are singletons; the top ten hold around 0.15%. Sequenced material: naive CD4+ T cells sorted from blood. Sample subset: CD45RA+ positively selected. The receptors shown here come from a man aged 18-30 years in good health.

This clone was seen once. CDR3 region: CASSHDRGIEAFF. The CDR3 DNA follows: TGTGCCAGCTCACACGACAGGGGCATTGAAGCTTTCTTT. The chain links TRBV18 to TRBJ1-1; the match to TRBD1 covers 8 bases. CDR1 and CDR2 (germline): KGHSH, LQKENI. The CDR3 loop spans 13 amino acids. The J segment lost 7 bases and the V segment lost 4 bases, leaving 5 bases of the junction unmatched. The whole variable domain, filled in from reference TRBV18 and TRBJ1-1, reads NAGVMQNPRHLVRRRGQEARLRCSPMKGHSHVYWYRQLPEEGLKFMVYLQKENIIDESGMPKERFSAEFPKEGPSILRIQQVVRGDSAAYFCASSHDRGIEAFFGQGTRLTVV.

On this clone itself: Other DNA sequences in this specimen translate into the identical CDR3. The chain recombines TRBV6-5 with TRBJ2-7; TRBD2 aligns across 12 bases. The CDR3 is 15 amino acids. CDR1 and CDR2 from the germline V gene are MNHEY and SVGAGI. The V and J ends lost 0 bases and 4 bases, in that order; junction bases with no gene match: 1. As DNA, the CDR3 is TGTGCCAGCAGTTACTCGACTAGCGGGAGTTACGAGCAGTACTTC. Protein sequence: CASSYSTSGSYEQYF.

This chain connects TRBV25-1 to TRBJ2-1, with 9 bases that match TRBD2. Trimming at V came to 9 bases and at J to 7 bases, leaving 4 bases not matched to a gene. CDR3 length equals 12 residues. CDR1 is MGHDK and CDR2 is SYGVNS in the germline V gene. The CDR3 bases are TGTGCCAGTGGGACTAGCCTTAATGAGCAGTTCTTC. Translation gives CASGTSLNEQFF.

The chain employs TRBV10-2 and TRBJ2-7; TRBD1 is a possible D gene (5 bases). Trimming cost V 6 bases and J 5 bases, with 11 bases left between them. CDR1 and CDR2 (germline): WSHSY, SAAADI. The CDR3 has 12 amino acids. CDR3 sequence reads: CASRDQGNEQYF. CDR3 DNA sequence: TGCGCCAGCAGGGACCAGGGAAACGAGCAGTACTTC.

In its sample, this clone was seen once. This chain connects TRBV5-1 to TRBJ2-1, with 10 bases that match TRBD2. After removal of 0 bases from V and 4 bases from J, the junction contained 4 bases not matched to a gene. The CDR3 covers 16 residues. The germline CDR1 and CDR2 sequences are SGHRS and YFSETQ. The CDR3 spells CASSLGPSGSYNEQFF. CDR3 in DNA: TGCGCCAGCAGCTTGGGGCCTAGCGGGAGTTACAATGAGCAGTTCTTC.

This clone was seen a few times. This sequence joins TRBV7-2 and TRBJ2-2, with 8 bases lining up with TRBD1. The CDR3 is 15 amino acids. The trim removed 4 bases at V and 4 bases at J, leaving 5 bases unmatched. Germline V gives CDR1 SGHTA, CDR2 FQGNSA. For the CDR3, the DNA is TGTGCCAGCAGCTCGACAGGGGCGGGCACCGGGGAGCTGTTTTTT. This codes for CASSSTGAGTGELFF.

The chain recombines TRBV28 with TRBJ2-1, with 9 bases that match TRBD1. The CDR3 is 15 residues long. Germline loops: CDR1 MDHEN, CDR2 SYDVKM. The V segment lost 1 base and the J segment 7 bases; nucleotides outside the gene matches: 5. The CDR3: CASSLLGQGVNEQFF. The CDR3, as DNA: TGTGCCAGCAGTTTATTGGGACAGGGTGTTAATGAGCAGTTCTTC.

This rearrangement joins TRBV7-2 to TRBJ1-1; a weak D match, TRBD1 (5 bases). V lost 5 bases to trimming and J lost 1 base, with 11 bases between them. The CDR3 loop spans 14 amino acids. From germline, CDR1 is SGHTA and CDR2 FQGNSA. The CDR3 nucleotides are TGTGCCAGCAGCCCGGGACGCCAGAACACTGAAGCTTTCTTT. It encodes CASSPGRQNTEAFF. Full variable domain (outside the CDR3, taken from reference TRBV7-2 and TRBJ1-1): GAGVSQSPSNKVTEKGKDVELRCDPISGHTALYWYRQSLGQGLEFLIYFQGNSAPDKSGLPSDRFSAERTGGSVSTLTIQRTQQEDSAVYLCASSPGRQNTEAFFGQGTRLTVV.

The gene calls are TRBV9 and TRBJ2-2; D is perhaps TRBD1 (6 bases). Looked up from germline, CDR1 is SGDLS and CDR2 is YYNGEE. The CDR3 covers 15 residues. The V and J ends lost 1 base and 4 bases respectively, with 11 bases between them. The CDR3 DNA reads as TGTGCCAGCAGCGTAACTGGACAGATCACCGGGGAGCTGTTTTTT. As protein: CASSVTGQITGELFF.

The V gene is TRBV18, the J gene TRBJ2-7, with D perhaps matching TRBD2 (5 bases). Germline loops: CDR1 KGHSH, CDR2 LQKENI. Deletions cut 5 bases from V and 6 bases from J, with 17 bases between. The CDR3 is made up of 14 amino acids. The CDR3 nucleotides are TGTGCCAGCTCAGAACCACCTGAGGGAACCGAGCAGTACTTC. Amino acids: CASSEPPEGTEQYF.

The chain is built from TRBV19 and TRBJ1-6, with 10 bases that match TRBD1. With 5 bases clipped from V and 9 bases from J, the junction kept 7 bases outside the gene matches. From germline, CDR1 is LNHDA and CDR2 SQIVND (reference sequence). CDR3 length: 15 residues. CDR3 region: CASSAAGTGVSPLHF. In DNA, the CDR3 is TGTGCCAGTAGTGCAGCCGGGACAGGGGTTTCACCCCTCCACTTT. The whole variable domain, filled in from reference TRBV19 and TRBJ1-6, reads DGGITQSPKYLFRKEGQNVTLSCEQNLNHDAMYWYRQDPGQGLRLIYYSQIVNDFQKGDIAEGYSVSREKKESFPLTVTSAQKNPTAFYLCASSAAGTGVSPLHFGNGTRLTVT.

Comments on this clone: The identical CDR3 is also encoded by other nucleotide sequences in the sample. This chain uses TRBV7-2 with TRBJ2-3; 11 bases align to TRBD2. The CDR3 covers 16 residues. V shed 4 bases and J 0 bases; nucleotides not matched to a gene: 3. Per the germline V gene, CDR1 is SGHTA and CDR2 is FQGNSA. The CDR3 protein is CASSWGLAVSTDTQYF. The DNA of the CDR3 is TGTGCCAGCAGCTGGGGACTAGCGGTTAGCACAGATACGCAGTATTTT.

The chain joins TRBV11-2 to TRBJ2-7, with D possibly TRBD2 on 6 matching bases. The CDR3 has 15 residues. The V and J ends lost 3 bases and 4 bases respectively, with 16 bases between them. From germline, CDR1 is SGHAT and CDR2 FQNNGV. CDR3 region: CASSLGGTGLYEQYF. Here the CDR3 DNA reads TGTGCCAGCAGCTTGGGCGGGACGGGTCTATACGAGCAGTACTTC.

The rearrangement uses TRBV7-2 and TRBJ1-4; D gene unclear. Trimming shortened V by 7 bases and J by 12 bases, and 18 bases separated the two germline ends. The CDR3 runs 13 residues. CDR1 and CDR2 from the germline V gene are SGHTA and FQGNSA. CDR3 sequence: CASTPGVSSELFF. CDR3 sequence (DNA): TGTGCCAGCACCCCAGGAGTAAGTTCCGAACTGTTTTTT.